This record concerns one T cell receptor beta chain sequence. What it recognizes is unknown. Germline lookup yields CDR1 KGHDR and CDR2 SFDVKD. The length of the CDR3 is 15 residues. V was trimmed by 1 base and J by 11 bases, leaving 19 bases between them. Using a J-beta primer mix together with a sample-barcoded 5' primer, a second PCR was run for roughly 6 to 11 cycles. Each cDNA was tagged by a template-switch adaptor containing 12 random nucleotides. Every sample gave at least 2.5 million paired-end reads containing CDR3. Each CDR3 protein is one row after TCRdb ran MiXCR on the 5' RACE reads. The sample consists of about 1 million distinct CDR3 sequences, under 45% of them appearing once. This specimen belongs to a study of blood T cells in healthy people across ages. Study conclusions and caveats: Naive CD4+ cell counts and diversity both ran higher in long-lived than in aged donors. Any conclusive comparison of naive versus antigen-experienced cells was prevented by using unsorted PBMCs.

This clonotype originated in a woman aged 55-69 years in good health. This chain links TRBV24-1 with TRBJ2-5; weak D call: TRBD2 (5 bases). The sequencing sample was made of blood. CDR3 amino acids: CATSDFREVTNEQYF. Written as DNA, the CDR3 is TGTGCCACCAGTGATTTCCGGGAAGTAACAAATGAGCAGTACTTC.